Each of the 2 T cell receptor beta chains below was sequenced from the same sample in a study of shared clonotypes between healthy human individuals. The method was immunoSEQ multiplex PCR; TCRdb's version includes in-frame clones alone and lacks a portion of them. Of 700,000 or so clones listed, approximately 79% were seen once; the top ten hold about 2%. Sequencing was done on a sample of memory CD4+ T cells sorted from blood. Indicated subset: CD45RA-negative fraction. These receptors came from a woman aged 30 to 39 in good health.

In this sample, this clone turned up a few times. The CDR3 loop reads CSVATGSGKLFF. CDR3 in DNA: TGCAGCGTTGCGACAGGCTCGGGGAAACTGTTTTTT. The chain employs TRBV29-1 and TRBJ1-4, with D possibly being TRBD1 (6 bases). Germline V gives CDR1 SQVTM, CDR2 ANQGSEA. The CDR3 is 12 amino acids. V lost 4 bases and J 11 bases, leaving 14 bases between the germline ends.

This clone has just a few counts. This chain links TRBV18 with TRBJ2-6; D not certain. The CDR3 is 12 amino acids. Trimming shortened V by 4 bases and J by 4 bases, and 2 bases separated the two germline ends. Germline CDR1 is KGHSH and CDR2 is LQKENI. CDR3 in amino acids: CASSRGANVLTF. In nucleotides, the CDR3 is TGTGCCAGCTCACGGGGGGCCAACGTCCTGACTTTC.